The entry that follows covers one T cell receptor (beta chain) sequence. Its antigen has not been determined. Nothing much larger sits one base from this clone, and base qualities are not available. The data are from a study of blood T cell repertoires in COVID-19 (dated by TCRdb to between 2020 and 2021). A note on the overall study: The collaborator samples originated in the United States, Italy and Spain and spanned the acute and convalescent phases of COVID-19. The prospective study material was composed of cDNA or gDNA derived from T cells, B-cell-depleted T cells, or PBMCs. Subjects who had been exposed to COVID-19, were actively infected with it, or had recovered from it provided the deeply sampled blood TCRbeta repertoires that made up the dataset. A freely available public database, intended as a resource for researchers studying the immune response to SARS-CoV-2, is where the repertoires were released. Samples came from the ongoing ImmuneRACE study (first 160 participants) plus 1,254 subjects from 6 global collaborators. The sample metadata nearly always contained a de-identified subject ID, COVID-19 status, age in years and sex. Where HLA class I and class II types were available, the types were taken from metadata supplied by the sample provider, not from assay-based typing. Overall study results and their limits: The quantity of clinical and demographic metadata differed by source and by participant and was supplied without curation.

In the prospective study, participants were roughly 18 to 95 years old, resided in 20 to 30 geographic areas of the United States, and were enrolled through a virtual design. To assign participants to cohorts, the prospective study relied on clinical history that participants themselves reported in a screening survey and a study questionnaire. For ImmuneRACE Cohort 3, a participant was defined as recovered based on two consecutive negative NP/OP PCR tests, clearance by a healthcare professional, or resolution of symptoms. In the prospective study, whole blood, serum and a nasopharyngeal or oropharyngeal swab were collected from each participant by mobile phlebotomists. Prospective study participants could optionally give additional blood draws and questionnaires over a 2-month period. Before DNA extraction, blood samples from the prospective study were shipped at room temperature or frozen. Based on the germline V gene (reference sequence), the CDR1 and CDR2 sequences are WNHNN and SYGVQD. The V and J ends are trimmed by 6 bases and 0 bases, leaving 12 bases between them. The CDR3 sequence holds 16 residues, the cysteine and phenylalanine included. Kept here is only the CDR3 DNA, which spans 48 bases and is read in frame from base 1.

TCRbeta CDR3 regions were amplified from genomic DNA using the immunoSEQ Assay, a bias-controlled multiplex PCR. The source study handled its data this way. The number of nucleated cells in each sample was estimated by amplification of reference gene primers within the assay. To quantify the absolute abundance of each unique TCRbeta CDR3 rearrangement, sequence reads were collapsed and filtered. For each sample, productive Simpson clonality was calculated by taking the square root of Simpson's diversity index across productive rearrangements. Held by TCRdb, this immuneACCESS table contains in-frame sequences only and omits some clones. Under half of the omission traces to an unresolved V gene where checked; the cause of the rest is unknown. Clone size and V and J calls were adopted from that table, with D and trimming inferred from the DNA. The sample table holds just over 150,000 clones, of which 88% were seen once. 5% to 8.5% of the sample goes to the ten largest clones.

The material sequenced was PBMCs or T cells enriched from blood (not recorded which). This receptor was obtained from a woman between 50 and 59 years old who had recovered from COVID-19. The chain links TRBV10-1 with TRBJ1-6; a tentative D call is TRBD1 (5 bases match). The CDR3 in this case is CASSRVISSYNSPLHF. The sequence in DNA is TGCGCCAGCAGCAGGGTGATTAGCTCCTATAATTCACCCCTCCACTTT.